This T cell receptor (beta chain) was obtained from a study of T cells in Graves' hyperthyroidism and ophthalmopathy. Study-level findings and limits: A model of 13 V-J features distinguished ophthalmopathy from stable hyperthyroidism. Blood also contained most expanded thyroid clonotypes above 0.001.

V was shortened by 2 bases and J by 4 bases, with 15 bases between the two germline ends. The germline V gene encodes CDR1 SGHTA and CDR2 FQGNSA. This CDR3 is built from 15 residues. RNA transcripts yielded amplified TCR beta CDR3 regions. A first-round RT-PCR of the TCR CDR3 used the HTBI primer set. TCRdb re-called the multiplex PCR reads with MiXCR, one entry per CDR3 protein. The table shows 370,000 or so distinct CDR3 sequences, with approximately 15% occurring only once. Patients aged 18 to 65 had newly diagnosed hyperthyroidism of under 2 months' duration. This clonotype was found many times. Its antigen is currently unknown.

The chain employs TRBV7-2 and TRBJ2-7; no definite D call. This clonotype was obtained from a woman aged 18-35 years with Graves' hyperthyroidism that later progressed to Graves' ophthalmopathy. The sequencing sample was made of blood. The CDR3 reads CASSLQALNGYEQYF. CDR3 coding DNA: TGTGCCAGCAGCTTACAGGCACTTAATGGGTACGAGCAGTACTTC.